This T cell receptor beta chain derives from a study of blood T cell repertoires in COVID-19. Across the study: Spain, Italy and the United States supplied samples that represented acute and convalescent COVID-19. Sample material is recorded as cDNA or gDNA derived from T cells, B-cell-depleted T cells, or PBMCs.

As handled by the study authors: Using reference gene primer amplification, nucleated cell counts were estimated. Here immunoSEQ multiplex PCR was the method, and the copy in TCRdb shows in-frame clones only, minus some. V and J calls and clone size follow that table, whereas D and trimming were derived from the DNA. This table has about 270,000 clones, approximately 86% appearing once. Germline CDR1 and CDR2: MNHEY and SMNVEV (reference sequence). V was clipped by 2 bases and J by 0 bases; unmatched bases: 1. The CDR3 is 15 residues long. Followed over time, Seattle patients had been enrolled while infection was active.

This receptor was taken from a woman aged 70-85 years with COVID-19, enrolled during active disease. Sequencing input: peripheral blood. The chain couples TRBV27 to TRBJ1-2, with 9 bases lining up with TRBD1. In DNA, the CDR3 is TGTGCCAGCAGTTTACGGACAGGGGCTAACTATGGCTACACCTTC. This sequence encodes CASSLRTGANYGYTF.